This T cell receptor (beta chain) was captured by sequencing in a study of cytomegalovirus exposure and HLA in healthy donors (dated by TCRdb to 2015 to 2018). Notes on the research overall: An earlier analysis of approximately 640 of the donors reported about 290 Gb of sequence data and around 110 million unique TCR beta sequences from some 180 million T cells. About 300 gigabases of sequencing data and tens of millions of unique TCR sequences were included in an early release covering over 600 HLA-typed donors. The genetic ancestry cluster associated with self-reported Caucasian donors included 81% of the 398 genotyped donors. The study aimed to test whether cataloging public T cell receptors could reveal signatures of past pathogen exposure. The study used immunosequencing to profile the T cell repertoires of hundreds of subjects and linked those repertoires to cytomegalovirus serostatus. Along with the approximately 670-subject first cohort, a separate validation cohort of over 90 different subjects was used. To predict cytomegalovirus infection status, the study brought together high-throughput TCR immunosequencing, statistical association of individual TCRs with disease status, and machine learning. A later analysis re-analyzed previously published TCR beta repertoires from 500 to 700 donors and added high-resolution HLA genotyping to study TCR occurrence patterns. In the later analysis, no new phenotypic data were used to find candidate immune exposures; instead, reliance was placed on TCR beta sequences and their occurrence across donors. To decide whether each TCR beta V gene segment behaved as functional or pseudogenic, an earlier analysis of over 500 of the donors relied on high-throughput TCR beta sequencing. Donor age, sex, ethnicity and CMV serostatus were compiled together with the repertoire data. In a later genetic analysis, genome-wide SNP genotypes for about 65% of the roughly 670 donors were used, and that subset was treated as a discovery cohort. Every discovery cohort repertoire had been produced on one sequencing platform. HLA typing covered class I and class II loci at four-digit resolution. Typing coverage varied by locus: roughly 620-630 donors for A, B, C, DRB1 and DQB1; 500 to 550 for DQA1; around 610 for DPA1; around 450 for DPB1. Because of strong linkage in the cohort, four to six DR-DQ haplotypes were treated as single units for association and clustering. Across 398 genotyped donors of the cohort, an average of about 220,000 unique TCR beta nucleotide sequences per donor were sequenced, and approximately 17% of those sequences were non-productive. General findings and caveats noted by the study authors: A further reported finding was that TCR beta sequences accurately predicted the HLA-A and HLA-B alleles for most subjects in the first cohort. A later analysis reported that several top co-occurrence clusters appeared linked to parvovirus B19, influenza, CMV and Epstein-Barr virus. Some IMGT-functional V segments, including TRBV6-2 and TRBV6-3, could not be told apart with the 87-base-pair reads, so those segments were excluded. In vitro tests confirmed that a few of the cytomegalovirus-associated TCR beta chains recognize cytomegalovirus antigens. Over 15 rarely observed V segments, including chromosome 9 orphons, were excluded from the earlier analysis of just under 600 of the donors because counts were too low. A group of highly shared sequence variants was considered likely to be a technical artifact of the sequencing pipeline. Because HLA typing was missing for some donors at each locus, association tests included only the typed subset. In a later analysis, the rate of TCR association differed among HLA loci, with DRB1 alleles having the most associated TCRs and HLA-C alleles having the fewest. Compared with equally common non-associated chains, HLA-associated TCR beta chains in a later analysis were more clonally expanded and had lower generation probabilities. A total of 150 or so TCR beta chains were listed by the study as associated with cytomegalovirus. An association between a missense DCLRE1C variant and V-gene and J-gene trimming of TCR beta chains was found in a later genetic analysis and replicated in an independent cohort. The classifier was reported to diagnose cytomegalovirus status with high specificity and sensitivity in both the original cohort and the validation cohort. Sequencing depth was assumed to be roughly uniform across donors in the presence/absence analyses, though that assumption may not hold. At a false discovery rate of 0.05, a later analysis linked approximately 18,000 TCR beta sequences to specific HLA alleles. Correlated functional status among segregating V segments might be attributable to linkage disequilibrium, but an unknown experimental factor could not be ruled out. A later genetic analysis reported fewer N-insertions in productive TCRs among donors in an Asian-associated ancestry cluster than the 666-donor mean. In an earlier analysis of 587 of the donors, most TCR beta V segments appeared in productive rearrangements about 87% or about 30% of the time, broadly matching IMGT annotations. The authors suggested that the approach could potentially be extended to other disease states and immunological phenotypes. Most TCR sequences were seen in very few donors, while some public TCRs were found in many individuals. Strong co-occurrence of HLA alleles, especially DR and DQ, made assigning TCR associations to individual alleles difficult. CMV serostatus was the only immune exposure information available for the cohort. According to a later analysis, most CMV-associated TCR beta chains appeared to be HLA-restricted, and the HLA associations seemed to be driven largely by CMV exposure. This cohort had only TCR beta chains sequenced, and the lack of alpha or paired-chain data limited which features could be detected.

Library preparation was by the immunoSEQ multiplex PCR assay. For the multiplex PCR, a mixture combining 60 forward primers for TCR Vbeta segments and 13 reverse primers for TCR Jbeta segments was used. The CDR3 region of rearranged TCR beta genes was amplified from genomic DNA with a multiplex PCR assay. Amplified TCR beta libraries were sequenced as 87-base-pair reads on the Illumina HiSeq System. The source study handled its data this way. In a later analysis, about 80 million unique TCR beta chains were counted across the 666 repertoires, and roughly 10 million of these chains were shared by at least two donors. Raw reads were error-corrected and collapsed into unique sequences with a nearest-neighbor algorithm that merged closely related sequences to remove PCR and sequencing errors. CDR3 sequences were aligned to IMGT reference sequences to assign V, D and J gene segments. Each retained sequence needed at least a six-nucleotide match to both a V gene segment and a J gene segment. Rearrangements were classified as productive when the CDR3 lacked stop codons and remained in frame with V and J, and all other rearrangements were classified as non-productive. Following IMGT convention, CDR3 was defined as the stretch from the second conserved V-encoded cysteine to the conserved J-encoded phenylalanine. Sequences without an unambiguous match to a single V gene segment were excluded from the earlier analysis of several hundred of the donors. In an earlier analysis of some 590 of the donors, a V segment was called functional when productive rearrangements were above 56.7%, and segregating when the standard deviation between donors exceeded 5%. A statistical classification framework was developed to diagnose cytomegalovirus status using the catalog of TCR beta chain sequences. In a later analysis, TCR nucleotide sequences were compared against IMGT/GENE-DB human TR gene sequences so that V and J genes could be assigned. In a later analysis, CDR3 sequences and most-parsimonious VDJ recombination scenarios were assigned using the TCRdist pipeline. A later analysis defined each TCR beta chain by its CDR3 amino acid sequence plus V-gene family, and excluded reads lacking a unique V-gene family. A later analysis removed 592 highly shared, low-generation-probability nucleotide sequences to deal with suspected cross-contamination and a sequencing artifact. In a later analysis, a clonal expansion index for each public chain was calculated from normalized within-repertoire ranks of inferred template counts. In a later analysis, generation probabilities were computed with a VDJ recombination model fitted to out-of-frame rearrangements, and the resulting probabilities were checked against IGoR. A later analysis scored TCR-TCR, TCR-HLA and TCR-CMV co-occurrence with hypergeometric tests, applying a repertoire-size bias correction to TCR pairs. A later analysis estimated false discovery rates by permuting HLA or CMV assignments 20 times. In a later analysis, co-occurring TCRs were grouped using DBSCAN, and TCRdist sequence similarity was added for clustering within HLA-allele-positive subsets. Co-occurrence clustering excluded repertoires with fewer than 30,000 or more than 120,000 public chains, plus five with anomalous nucleotide sharing. The source is immuneACCESS, and TCRdb retained only in-frame sequences with V and J called. Part of the clones is not carried over; for the studies checked, unresolved V genes explain less than half of this, and the remainder is unexplained. V and J calls and clone size are those listed in that table; D and trimming were worked out from the DNA. In all, the sample holds 120,000 or so clones, and around three quarters of those were seen once. Of the sample, just over 2.5% is held by the ten largest clones.

In total, fewer than 750 healthy bone marrow donors made up the cohort. All cohort members were sampled while nominally healthy, although unrecorded immune exposures were likely present. The donor tested CMV seronegative and was one of the 352 seronegative cohort members. A peripheral blood sample was provided by each donor, and peripheral blood mononuclear cells were used for TCR beta sequencing. Genomic DNA extraction from the blood cell samples was performed with the Qiagen DNeasy Blood Extraction Kit. Germline trimming amounts to 0 bases on V and 8 bases on J, with 13 as the count of junction bases outside the gene matches. Measured from the cysteine to the phenylalanine, the CDR3 is 17 residues long. The read is trimmed to its CDR3 DNA, 51 bases read in frame from base 1. CDR1 and CDR2, per the germline V gene, are SGHDT and YYEEEE. Remarks on this clone: Its antigen remains undetermined. Per-base quality was not reported, and no clone a single base away is much larger than it.

Sequences were obtained from PBMCs. This clonotype originated in a man aged 25 to 40 in good health and CMV-seronegative. Recombination linked TRBV5-6 to TRBJ2-1; 8 nucleotides in the junction match TRBD1. The nucleotide sequence reads TGTGCCAGCAGCTTGGGGATCCGACCGGGACAGGCCCATGAGCAGTTCTTC. This sequence encodes CASSLGIRPGQAHEQFF.